These 13 T cell receptor beta chains share one sample of origin, sequenced in a study of blood T cell repertoires in COVID-19. Clones were read by immunoSEQ multiplex PCR, and TCRdb kept only the in-frame ones, dropping some. The data show about 180,000 clones, roughly 87% seen once. What was sequenced was PBMCs or T cells enriched from blood (not recorded which). The receptors come from a woman between 45 and 65 years old who had recovered from COVID-19.

This sequence joins TRBV27 and TRBJ2-7; TRBD2 matches 14 bases. The CDR3 consists of 15 residues. Germline CDR1 and CDR2: MNHEY and SMNVEV (reference sequence). V lost 5 bases to trimming and J lost 6 bases; unmatched junction nucleotides: 6. CDR3 in amino acids: CASSPGLAGAREQYF. DNA for the CDR3: TGTGCCAGCAGTCCGGGACTAGCGGGAGCTCGCGAGCAGTACTTC.

Of note for this clone: At one end the junction does not follow the germline gene, possibly because of a read error. The chain employs TRBV30 and TRBJ2-7; tentatively, D is TRBD2 (5 bases). The CDR3 has 12 residues. Germline V gives CDR1 GTSNPN, CDR2 SVGIG (reference sequence). The CDR3 region is CVWSQEDYEQYF. The CDR3 DNA is TGTGTCTGGAGTCAGGAGGACTACGAGCAGTACTTC.

The gene calls are TRBV9 and TRBJ2-1; 11 bases are shared with TRBD2. The CDR3 has 15 amino acids. J lost 4 bases, V lost 4 bases, and 4 bases had no gene match. Germline CDR1 reads SGDLS; CDR2 reads YYNGEE. The CDR3 DNA reads TGTGCCAGCAGCCCAACTAGCGGGAGTTACAATGAGCAGTTCTTC. It specifies CASSPTSGSYNEQFF.

The chain links TRBV3-1 (or the pseudogene TRBV3-2) to TRBJ2-1; the D gene is possibly TRBD1 (6 bases). Deletions cut 3 bases from V and 6 bases from J, with 24 bases between. There are 18 residues in the CDR3. The germline V gene has CDR1 LGHDT and CDR2 YNNKEL (reference sequence). The CDR3 here is CASSQKALTGIRVNEQFF. DNA for the CDR3: TGTGCCAGCAGCCAGAAAGCCTTGACAGGAATAAGGGTCAATGAGCAGTTCTTC.

The count of this clone is one. V and J are TRBV19 and TRBJ2-2; TRBD2 is a possible D gene (6 bases). Trimming shortened V by 3 bases and J by 0 bases, and 11 bases separated the two germline ends. The germline CDR1 and CDR2 sequences are LNHDA and SQIVND (reference sequence). The CDR3 is made up of 16 amino acids. This CDR3 is CASSIGGLTNTGELFF. The CDR3 bases are TGTGCCAGTAGTATCGGGGGACTTACGAACACCGGGGAGCTGTTTTTT.

This chain joins TRBV12-3 or TRBV12-4 and TRBJ2-7; 7 positions match TRBD1. The V segment lost 7 bases and the J segment 2 bases; nucleotides outside the gene matches: 5. This CDR3 comprises 13 residues. The chain's CDR3 is CASTRDSTYEQYF. CDR3 sequence (DNA): TGTGCCAGCACCCGGGACAGCACCTACGAGCAGTACTTC.

The rearrangement links TRBV7-2 to TRBJ2-3, with 9 positions matching TRBD2. In germline, CDR1 is SGHTA, CDR2 FQGNSA. V was clipped by 5 bases and J by 3 bases; unmatched bases: 9. CDR3 length: 16 residues. CDR3 DNA: TGTGCCAGCAGCAGAACACTAGCGGGCCCGACAGATACGCAGTATTTT. It is translated as CASSRTLAGPTDTQYF.

In its sample, this clone was seen once. The CDR3 coding sequence is TGCGCCAGCAGCCCAGCAACAGATAGCAATCAGCCCCAGCATTTT. This sequence encodes CASSPATDSNQPQHF. This chain connects TRBV4-1 to TRBJ1-5, with D unresolved. V dropped 4 bases and J dropped 0 bases, with 10 bases sitting between them. CDR1 is MGHRA, CDR2 YSYEKL, per germline. This CDR3 comprises 15 residues.

The rearrangement uses TRBV16 and TRBJ2-3, with 12 bases matching TRBD2. The trim removed 4 bases at V and 0 bases at J, leaving 14 bases unmatched. The CDR3 has 20 amino acids. CDR1 and CDR2 from the germline V gene are KGHSY and FQNENV. The CDR3: CASSPAEKLAGGHSTDTQYF. The CDR3 DNA reads TGTGCCAGCAGCCCCGCGGAGAAACTAGCGGGAGGCCACAGCACAGATACGCAGTATTTT.

The chain employs TRBV28 and TRBJ2-1; 8 nucleotides agree with TRBD2. With V trimmed by 6 bases and J by 7 bases, 23 bases remained unmatched. The CDR3 covers 19 residues. Germline V gene lookup returns CDR1 MDHEN and CDR2 SYDVKM. In nucleotides, the CDR3 is TGTGCCAGCAGCCTCCTCTTGACAGCGGGAGAGGGGGTTTTGAATGAGCAGTTCTTC. Its translation: CASSLLLTAGEGVLNEQFF.

This chain connects TRBV11-2 to TRBJ2-1, with 9 bases aligning to TRBD2. CDR1 and CDR2 (germline): SGHAT, FQNNGV. V was pared by 2 bases and J by 3 bases, with 5 bases of the junction left unmatched. This CDR3 comprises 16 residues. The CDR3: CASSLRGGRDYNEQFF. The DNA of the CDR3 is TGTGCCAGCAGCTTAAGGGGCGGGAGGGACTACAATGAGCAGTTCTTC.

This chain connects TRBV5-1 to TRBJ2-1, with 7 positions matching TRBD2. This CDR3 is built from 15 residues. The V and J ends lost 0 bases and 6 bases, in that order; junction bases with no gene match: 6. Germline V gives CDR1 SGHRS, CDR2 YFSETQ. The CDR3 bases are TGCGCCAGCAGCTTGGGGCGGGAGTATGCCAATGAGCAGTTCTTC. Protein sequence: CASSLGREYANEQFF.

This rearrangement joins TRBV19 to TRBJ2-7, with TRBD2 matching 15 bases. CDR1 and CDR2 (germline): LNHDA, SQIVND (reference sequence). With V trimmed by 5 bases and J by 5 bases, 4 bases remained unmatched. The CDR3 is 15 amino acids. The CDR3 here is CASSGLAGGIHEQYF. CDR3 DNA: TGTGCCAGTAGTGGACTAGCGGGAGGGATCCACGAGCAGTACTTC.